This TCR beta chain was profiled in a study of metastatic and nonmetastatic thyroid tumors. Study details: Where malignant and benign thyroid patients were concerned, repertoires were compared across blood and tumor or nodule tissue.

This clone was detected a few times. CDR1 is DFQATT, CDR2 SNEGSKA, per germline (reference sequence). The CDR3 covers 16 residues. Trimming pared 0 bases from V and 2 bases from J, leaving 16 bases between. Prior to thyroid surgery, none of the patients had received any treatment. MiXCR was used by TCRdb to re-call the PCR reads. The sample carries some 37,000 clones, around 21% recorded once. Specimen: blood. This receptor was identified in a female donor with papillary thyroid cancer or a benign thyroid nodule (not recorded which). Some clones in this sample may be carry-over from other donors' samples. The chain employs TRBV20-1 and TRBJ1-1; D may be TRBD1 (6 bases). CDR3 nucleotides: TGCAGTGCTAGAGAGGGGGGAAGAGGGGGAAACACTGAAGCTTTCTTT. This sequence encodes CSAREGGRGGNTEAFF.